The rows below give T cell receptor beta chains drawn from one sample of a study of T cell repertoires in cytomegalovirus infection. MiXCR was run by TCRdb on the reads, yielding one entry per CDR3 protein. The profile shows roughly 280,000 distinct CDR3 sequences, approximately 15% of them singletons. The sample was PBMCs. Receptors were obtained from a human donor in good health (CMV status not recorded). Some clones in this sample may be carry-over from other donors' samples. Both conserved end residues are part of each CDR3. D genes are given only for firm matches. Size is omitted from some rows. Given values are once, few, many or a class for expanded clones.

V gene	D gene	clone size	J gene	CDR3 DNA	CDR3 protein
TRBV20-1	NA	NA	TRBJ2-3	TGCAGTGCTAAAACGGGGAGGCCGCACACAGATACGCAGTATTTT	CSAKTGRPHTDTQYF
TRBV29-1	NA	few	TRBJ2-1	TGCAGCGTGGCTAGGACCAGCTCCTACAATGAGCAGTTCTTC	CSVARTSSYNEQFF
TRBV20-1	NA	NA	TRBJ2-5	TGCAGTGCCGCGGCCCGGAGAAGGAGGGAGACCCAGTACTTC	CSAAARRRRETQYF
TRBV29-1	NA	few	TRBJ2-2	TGCAGCGGTGGGGGTAGCGGAGCCGGGACCGGGGAGCTGTTTTTT	CSGGGSGAGTGELFF
TRBV29-1	NA	NA	TRBJ2-1	TGCAGCGTTGAAGATCAGGGGTTCTCCTACAATGAGCAGTTCTTC	CSVEDQGFSYNEQFF
TRBV29-1	NA	few	TRBJ2-2	TGCAGCGTTGATTTGTCGGGAAACACCGGGGAGCTGTTTTTT	CSVDLSGNTGELFF
TRBV7-9	TRBD2	NA	TRBJ2-1	TGTGCCAGCAGCAGCGGACTAGCGGGGCTCGATGAGCAGTTCTTC	CASSSGLAGLDEQFF
TRBV20-1	NA	few	TRBJ2-7	TGCAGTGCTAGGGGGGACATCACCTGGGGGAGGGAGCAGTACTTC	CSARGDITWGREQYF
TRBV12-3/TRBV12-4	TRBD2	few	TRBJ2-3	TGTGCCACCCGGACTAGCGGGAGGGATACGCAGTATTTT	CATRTSGRDTQYF
TRBV20-1	NA	NA	TRBJ2-1	TGCAGTGCTAGCAGCCCTCATCAGGGTTCCTACAATGAGCAGTTCTTC	CSASSPHQGSYNEQFF
TRBV7-3	NA	NA	TRBJ2-3	TGTGCCAGCGGCTTAGGAGTTGGGGCGGTCAGCACAGATACGCAGTATTTT	CASGLGVGAVSTDTQYF
TRBV7-6	TRBD1	many	TRBJ2-1	TGTGCCAGCAGCCGCGCCGGGACAGGGGATGAGCAGTTCTTC	CASSRAGTGDEQFF
TRBV7-9	TRBD1	many	TRBJ1-1	TGTGCCAGCAGCTCGACTTACAGGGGTGGCACTGAAGCTTTCTTT	CASSSTYRGGTEAFF
TRBV28	TRBD1	many	TRBJ1-5	TGTGCCAGCAGCCCAGGACAGGATCGGCAGCCCCAGCATTTT	CASSPGQDRQPQHF
TRBV7-8	NA	many	TRBJ2-1	TGTGCCAGCAGCCCAAGGTGGGACAATGAGCAGTTCTTC	CASSPRWDNEQFF
TRBV7-9	NA	many	TRBJ1-2	TGTGCCAGCAGCTTAGCATTAGGCGGTGGCTACACCTTC	CASSLALGGGYTF
TRBV5-4	NA	NA	TRBJ2-2	TGTGCCAGCAGCTTGCCGGGGGGCGCGTTCGGGGAGCTGTTTTTT	CASSLPGGAFGELFF
TRBV10-2	NA	few	TRBJ1-3	TGCGCCAGCAGTGTGAGCTCTGGAAACACCATATATTTT	CASSVSSGNTIYF
TRBV7-3	NA	many	TRBJ2-5	TGTGCCAGCAGCTTATCGCGGGGAGGAGAGACCCAGTACTTC	CASSLSRGGETQYF
TRBV7-9	TRBD1	many	TRBJ1-4	TGTGCCAGCAGCGGACAGGGGATTGAAAAACTGTTTTTT	CASSGQGIEKLFF
TRBV27	NA	NA	TRBJ1-1	TGTGCCAGCAGTTTCTTCCGTGGTCCTAAGGAAGCTTTCTTT	CASSFFRGPKEAFF
TRBV15	NA	few	TRBJ2-5	TGTGCCACCAGCAGAGGGGTCCAAGAGACCCAGTACTTC	CATSRGVQETQYF
TRBV5-1	NA	NA	TRBJ2-3	TGCGCCAGCAGCTTGGAAAAAGATACGCAGTATTTT	CASSLEKDTQYF
TRBV7-7	NA	many	TRBJ2-5	TGTGCTAGCAGCTTTTCAGGGTCGGAGACCCAGTACTTC	CASSFSGSETQYF
TRBV5-1	NA	NA	TRBJ2-7	TGCGCCAGCAGCTTCTCCTCTCTACGGGATAGTCTCCGCGAGCCGTACTTC	CASSFSSLRDSLREPYF
TRBV6-1	NA	many	TRBJ2-7	TGTGCCAGCAAGCCCCTGGGCGCCTACGAGCAGTACTTC	CASKPLGAYEQYF
TRBV7-8	NA	few	TRBJ2-2	TGTGCCAGCAGCTTGAGGGGGATCGGGGAGCTGTTTTTT	CASSLRGIGELFF
TRBV7-2	TRBD1	few	TRBJ1-2	TGTGCCAGCAGCCAGGGACAGTTTTATGGCTACACCTTC	CASSQGQFYGYTF
TRBV28	NA	NA	TRBJ2-3	TGTGCCATTGGGGAGGGCACAGATACGCAGTATTTT	CAIGEGTDTQYF
TRBV7-9	TRBD1	many	TRBJ1-1	TGTGCCAGCAGCTTGGGGACAGGGACTGAAGCTTTCTTT	CASSLGTGTEAFF
TRBV4-2	NA	few	TRBJ1-4	TGTGCCAGCAGCGCCAATAATGAAAAACTGTTTTTT	CASSANNEKLFF
TRBV25-1	NA	NA	TRBJ2-3	TGTGCCAGCGCAGAACCTTGGGATACGCAGTATTTT	CASAEPWDTQYF
TRBV28	TRBD2	NA	TRBJ2-1	TGTGCCAGCAGTTCTATGGGGACTAGCGGGATCCAAGCGCAGTTCTTC	CASSSMGTSGIQAQFF
TRBV7-2	NA	many	TRBJ1-6	TGTGCCAGCAGTTCCGGATTCTATAATTCACCCCTCCACTTT	CASSSGFYNSPLHF
TRBV29-1	NA	many	TRBJ2-1	TGCAGCGTAGCGTTGCTACAGAGGAACAATGAGCAGTTCTTC	CSVALLQRNNEQFF
TRBV7-3	TRBD2	many	TRBJ2-2	TGTGCCAGCAGCCCCTCCGCTGGCGGGAGGGTTACCGGGGAGCTGTTTTTT	CASSPSAGGRVTGELFF
TRBV11-2	NA	few	TRBJ2-3	TGTGCCAGCAGCCCCCGACTAGGCACGCAGTATTTT	CASSPRLGTQYF
TRBV12-3/TRBV12-4	TRBD2	once	TRBJ2-3	TGTGCCGGCAGTTTGGCGGGGGGCCCAGATACGCAGTATTTT	CAGSLAGGPDTQYF
TRBV20-1	TRBD2	NA	TRBJ2-5	TGCAGTGCTAGAATGGCCCTAGCGGGGCTTCAAGAGACCCAGTACTTC	CSARMALAGLQETQYF
TRBV20-1	NA	once	TRBJ2-3	TGCAGTGCTGACCCCGGGGGGCAGGGGTTAGATACGCAGTATTTT	CSADPGGQGLDTQYF
TRBV12-3/TRBV12-4	NA	NA	TRBJ1-2	TGTGCCAGCAGTTTAACTTCTAACTATGGCTACACCTTC	CASSLTSNYGYTF
TRBV4-2	NA	NA	TRBJ2-3	TGTGCCAGCAGCCAAGAGGGGGGGCTGATAGATACGCAGTATTTT	CASSQEGGLIDTQYF
TRBV7-9	NA	NA	TRBJ1-6	TGTGCCAGCAGCTTAGGAGGGGTGTCACCCCTCCACTTT	CASSLGGVSPLHF
TRBV7-2	NA	many	TRBJ2-3	TGTGCCAGCAGCCCAACAGGGGGGGTTACAGATACGCAGTATTTT	CASSPTGGVTDTQYF